These 32 T cell receptor beta chains were all obtained from the same sample, sequenced in a study of OX40 agonist ivuxolimab in advanced cancers. Clones were read by immunoSEQ multiplex PCR, and TCRdb kept only the in-frame ones, dropping some. The table records some 60,000 clones, approximately 86% of them present only once. The sample in question was CD4+ or CD8+ T cells sorted from blood, obtained in a trial of the OX40 agonist ivuxolimab. The receptors originated from an adult with an advanced solid tumor such as melanoma, head and neck, liver or kidney cancer.

The V and J genes are TRBV28 and TRBJ2-7, with 9 bases that match TRBD2. Germline V gene data show CDR1 as MDHEN and CDR2 as SYDVKM. The CDR3 has 16 amino acids. V lost 5 bases to trimming and J lost 5 bases; unmatched junction nucleotides: 13. Written as DNA, the CDR3 is TGTGCCAGCAGTGAGGGAGGTAGCGGGAGTGCGGACGAGCAGTACTTC. Translation: CASSEGGSGSADEQYF.

The V gene is TRBV5-5, the J gene TRBJ1-4, with 7 bases that match TRBD1. This CDR3 contains 15 residues. Looked up from germline, CDR1 is SGHKS and CDR2 is YYEKEE (reference sequence). The J segment lost 4 bases and the V segment lost 2 bases, leaving 5 bases of the junction unmatched. The CDR3 DNA sequence: TGTGCCAGCAGCTTTGGCAGGGGGATTAATGAAAAACTGTTTTTT. Translation: CASSFGRGINEKLFF.

Concerning this clone: In the same sample, other DNA sequences code for this CDR3. The chain is built from TRBV6-1 and TRBJ2-4; 8 bases align to TRBD1. Germline-derived CDR1 and CDR2 are MNHNS and SASEGT. The CDR3 length is 16 residues. V shed 4 bases and J 1 base; nucleotides not matched to a gene: 6. CDR3 sequence (DNA): TGTGCCAGCAGTGTCGACAGGGGCCCGGCCAAAAACATTCAGTACTTC. This sequence encodes CASSVDRGPAKNIQYF.

This chain joins TRBV6-6 and TRBJ1-5, with TRBD1 matching 9 bases. V lost 5 bases to trimming and J lost 4 bases; unmatched junction nucleotides: 6. The CDR3 is 15 residues long. Germline CDR1 reads MNHNY; CDR2 reads SVGAGI (reference sequence). DNA for the CDR3: TGTGCCAGCAGTCCTAAAGACAGGGGGAATCAGCCCCAGCATTTT. This encodes CASSPKDRGNQPQHF.

V usage is TRBV14 and J usage is TRBJ1-4, with TRBD1 as a possible D gene (5 bases). Germline lookup yields CDR1 SGHDN and CDR2 FVKESK. This CDR3 spans 12 amino acids. V lost 4 bases and J 11 bases, leaving 11 bases between the germline ends. CDR3 sequence reads: CASSPSGFKLFF. CDR3 coding DNA: TGTGCCAGCAGCCCATCAGGGTTTAAACTGTTTTTT.

J is TRBJ1-1 and V is TRBV7-9; maybe TRBD1 (6 bases). Per the germline V gene, CDR1 is SEHNR and CDR2 is FQNEAQ (reference sequence). The CDR3 consists of 15 residues. The V end lost 5 bases, the J end lost 0 bases, and 13 bases lay between the germline ends. CDR3 loop: CASSTLQGMNTEAFF. CDR3 coding DNA: TGTGCCAGCAGCACCCTACAGGGAATGAACACTGAAGCTTTCTTT.

V usage is TRBV6-6 and J usage is TRBJ2-7; 11 bases agree with TRBD2. V gave up 4 bases and J gave up 6 bases; unmatched junction bases: 5. The CDR3 consists of 14 residues. Germline lookup yields CDR1 MNHNY and CDR2 SVGAGI (reference sequence). The CDR3 coding sequence is TGTGCCAGCAGTTCTAGCGGGGGGCGGAGCGAGCAGTACTTC. Protein product: CASSSSGGRSEQYF.

V is TRBV30 and J is TRBJ1-5; D call uncertain. Deletions cut 0 bases from V and 4 bases from J, with 7 bases between. Germline V gene lookup returns CDR1 GTSNPN and CDR2 SVGIG (reference sequence). The length of the CDR3 is 13 residues. CDR3 loop: CAWSVPPNQPQHF. CDR3 DNA sequence: TGTGCCTGGAGTGTACCTCCGAATCAGCCCCAGCATTTT.

The V gene is TRBV12-2, the J gene TRBJ1-1; the table's D gene call, TRBD1, was not cross checked with the DNA. TRBV12-2 is a known pseudogene. The length of the CDR3 is 14 residues. The CDR3 region is CASRHGDRATEAFF. In nucleotides, the CDR3 is TGTGCAAGTCGCCACGGTGACAGGGCCACTGAAGCTTTCTTT.

DNA of the CDR3: TGCAGCGGAGGACTGCTTTACGAGCAGTACTTC. It encodes CSGGLLYEQYF. This chain uses TRBV29-1 with TRBJ2-7, with a weak D call TRBD2 (5 bases). There are 11 residues in the CDR3. Trimming stripped 7 bases from V and 4 bases from J, with 11 bases between. CDR1 is SQVTM and CDR2 is ANQGSEA in the germline V gene.

This clone has only a few counts. Germline is not matched at one junction end, which may reflect a read error. Other nucleotide sequences in the sample specify the same CDR3. The gene calls are TRBV5-1 and TRBJ2-2; D not certain. Germline V CDR1 and CDR2: SGHRS, YFSETQ. The CDR3 contains 13 residues. The CDR3 here is CASSVDFTGELFF. DNA for the CDR3: TGTGCCAGCAGCGTAGACTTTACCGGGGAGCTGTTTTTT.

V gene TRBV6-5 combines with J gene TRBJ2-7, with a possible D match to TRBD1 (6 bases). Germline CDR1 MNHEY, CDR2 SVGAGI. The CDR3 totals 12 residues. V was pared by 6 bases and J by 2 bases, with 8 bases between. DNA for the CDR3: TGTGCCAGCAGCCACAGGGCCTACGAGCAGTACTTC. Translating it yields CASSHRAYEQYF.

The chain employs TRBV2 and TRBJ2-6, with a weak D call TRBD1 (5 bases). This CDR3 comprises 14 residues. From germline, CDR1 is SNHLY and CDR2 FYNNEI. The ends were cut back, 6 bases at V and 0 bases at J, with 6 bases in the middle. The CDR3 reads CASRGVSGANVLTF. The CDR3 DNA reads TGTGCCAGCAGAGGGGTCTCTGGGGCCAACGTCCTGACTTTC. Full variable domain (missing parts from reference TRBV2 and TRBJ2-6): EPEVTQTPSHQVTQMGQEVILRCVPISNHLYFYWYRQILGQKVEFLVSFYNNEISEKSEIFDDQFSVERPDGSNFTLKIRSTKLEDSAMYFCASRGVSGANVLTFGAGSRLTVL.

The chain joins TRBV5-6 to TRBJ1-5; TRBD1 aligns across 8 bases. Germline V gives CDR1 SGHDT, CDR2 YYEEEE. The V and J ends lost 1 base and 6 bases, in that order; junction bases with no gene match: 3. The CDR3 covers 14 residues. CDR3 protein: CASSLWTGLQPQHF. The CDR3 DNA sequence: TGTGCCAGCAGCTTGTGGACAGGGCTTCAGCCCCAGCATTTT.

The rearrangement links TRBV2 to TRBJ2-7; TRBD2 is a possible D gene (6 bases). Per germline, CDR1 SNHLY and CDR2 FYNNEI. The CDR3 sequence is 14 residues long. The ends were cut back, 6 bases at V and 7 bases at J, with 19 bases in the middle. CDR3 in amino acids: CASRDYSEVGEQYF. The CDR3 nucleotides read TGTGCCAGCAGGGACTACTCGGAGGTGGGGGAGCAGTACTTC.

V is TRBV28 and J is TRBJ1-5, with D possibly matching TRBD1 (5 bases). V was clipped by 7 bases and J by 5 bases, with 18 bases between them. The CDR3 spans 15 residues. Germline lookup yields CDR1 MDHEN and CDR2 SYDVKM. The CDR3 DNA follows: TGTGCCAGCACCCGAAGTTGGGGCAGGCATCAGCCCCAGCATTTT. Translating gives CASTRSWGRHQPQHF.

This clone was seen only once. The chain joins TRBV6-1 to TRBJ2-2, with 9 positions matching TRBD1. V lost 8 bases to trimming and J lost 3 bases; unmatched junction nucleotides: 7. Germline CDR1 MNHNS, CDR2 SASEGT. The CDR3 has 15 amino acids. In DNA form, the CDR3 reads TGTGCCAGCGGGACAGGGTATTCTTACACCGGGGAGCTGTTTTTT. Its protein is CASGTGYSYTGELFF.

V and J are TRBV6-6 and TRBJ2-7; D remains ambiguous. The CDR3 is 14 residues long. From germline, CDR1 is MNHNY and CDR2 SVGAGI (reference sequence). V was pared by 6 bases and J by 0 bases, with 12 bases between. The CDR3 region has the DNA TGTGCCAGCAGAAAAAAACCACGCTCCTACGAGCAGTACTTC. Its translation is CASRKKPRSYEQYF.

The V gene is TRBV29-1, the J gene TRBJ1-3, with 8 nucleotides matching TRBD1. The V segment lost 6 bases and the J segment 9 bases; nucleotides outside the gene matches: 10. This CDR3 spans 13 amino acids. In germline, CDR1 is SQVTM, CDR2 ANQGSEA. The CDR3 nucleotides are TGCAGCGTCGAACCCCAGGGGGCAACCACCATATATTTT. Translation: CSVEPQGATTIYF. Variable domain in full (rest from reference TRBV29-1 and TRBJ1-3): SAVISQKPSRDICQRGTSLTIQCQVDSQVTMMFWYRQQPGQSLTLIATANQGSEATYESGFVIDKFPISRPNLTFSTLTVSNMSPEDSSIYLCSVEPQGATTIYFGEGSWLTVV.

V gene TRBV5-1 combines with J gene TRBJ1-4; D is unresolved. Between the trimmed V and J ends, which lost 5 bases and 0 bases, there was a span of 8 bases. CDR3 size: 14 residues. CDR1 is SGHRS and CDR2 is YFSETQ in the germline V gene. The CDR3, as DNA: TGCGCCAGCAGTTTGACCGCAACTAATGAAAAACTGTTTTTT. Residues: CASSLTATNEKLFF.

The chain carries TRBV6-1 and TRBJ2-5, with 10 positions matching TRBD2. Germline V gene data show CDR1 as MNHNS and CDR2 as SASEGT. This CDR3 comprises 15 residues. Trimming removed 3 bases from V and 2 bases from J; junction bases left unmatched: 3. The CDR3 sequence is CASSELGLAQETQYF. CDR3 nucleotide sequence: TGTGCCAGCAGTGAGTTGGGACTAGCGCAAGAGACCCAGTACTTC.

The V call is TRBV18, the J call TRBJ1-2, with D unclear. CDR3 length: 16 amino acids. The V end was cut by 3 bases, the J end by 0 bases, with 14 bases between. Germline assignment: CDR1 KGHSH and CDR2 LQKENI. The CDR3 sequence is CASSPQRDPTNYGYTF. The CDR3 nucleotides are TGTGCCAGCTCACCTCAACGGGATCCCACTAACTATGGCTACACCTTC.

The chain carries TRBV11-3 and TRBJ2-1, with 9 bases fitting TRBD2. This CDR3 is built from 18 residues. CDR1 and CDR2 from the germline V gene are SGHNT and YENEEA. V shed 4 bases, J shed 2 bases, and the junction held 12 bases outside the gene matches. The CDR3 DNA sequence: TGTGCCAGCAGCTCCGCGGGAGGGGGCGGGACAGCCTACAATGAGCAGTTCTTC. This codes for CASSSAGGGGTAYNEQFF.

CDR3 region: CSVDGLGNGYTF. Here the CDR3 DNA reads TGCAGCGTTGACGGACTGGGAAATGGCTACACCTTC. V and J are TRBV29-1 and TRBJ1-2, with D unclear. CDR3 length: 12 residues. V was shortened by 3 bases and J by 6 bases, with 11 bases between the two germline ends. Germline lookup yields CDR1 SQVTM and CDR2 ANQGSEA.

This sequence joins TRBV9 and TRBJ2-2; 8 bases are a match to TRBD1. Germline V lookup: CDR1 SGDLS, CDR2 YYNGEE. The junction had 5 bases not matched to a gene; V was cut back by 3 bases and J by 1 base. This CDR3 contains 16 residues. For the CDR3, the DNA is TGTGCCAGCAGCGCCCCAGGGGGCTGGAACACCGGGGAGCTGTTTTTT. This sequence encodes CASSAPGGWNTGELFF.

Regarding this clone: This same CDR3 is encoded by further DNA sequences in the sample. CDR3 nucleotide sequence: TGCAGCGTGACGACGGGGATCAATACGCCCCAGCATTTT. This gives the protein CSVTTGINTPQHF. The V call is TRBV29-1, the J call TRBJ1-5; D is ambiguous. Germline values: CDR1 SQVTM, CDR2 ANQGSEA. Between the trimmed V and J ends, which lost 6 bases and 9 bases, there was a span of 18 bases. The CDR3 covers 13 residues.

The chain couples TRBV5-1 to TRBJ2-3; 12 bases fit TRBD2. Germline CDR1 SGHRS, CDR2 YFSETQ. Germline trimming cut 3 bases from V and 7 bases from J; bases unmatched to any gene: 6. The CDR3 extends over 15 amino acids. CDR3 region: CASSSKLAGGNTQYF. Written as DNA, the CDR3 is TGCGCCAGCAGCTCGAAACTAGCGGGAGGAAATACGCAGTATTTT.

The chain employs TRBV28 and TRBJ2-1; no definite D call. Trimming removed 6 bases from V and 2 bases from J, with 14 bases in between. CDR3 length: 15 amino acids. Germline assignment: CDR1 MDHEN and CDR2 SYDVKM. The CDR3 sequence is CASSPPGGPYNEQFF. The CDR3 DNA follows: TGTGCCAGCAGCCCCCCCGGCGGTCCCTACAATGAGCAGTTCTTC.

This clone appeared once. V usage is TRBV19 and J usage is TRBJ1-3; tentative D call: TRBD1 (6 bases). With 5 bases removed from V and 0 bases from J, the gap between germline ends came to 11 bases. Per germline, CDR1 LNHDA and CDR2 SQIVND (reference sequence). The CDR3 covers 15 residues. This CDR3 reads CASSWTESSGNTIYF. DNA for the CDR3: TGTGCCAGTAGTTGGACAGAATCCTCTGGAAACACCATATATTTT.

This clone showed up just once. This chain connects TRBV14 to TRBJ2-6; the D is unclear. From germline, CDR1 is SGHDN and CDR2 FVKESK. This CDR3 is 16 amino acids long. Trimming took off 4 bases at V and 2 bases at J, with 12 bases between the two ends. DNA of the CDR3: TGTGCCAGCAGCCTCGCGACATGGCCTGGGGCCAACGTCCTGACTTTC. It codes for CASSLATWPGANVLTF.

On this clone itself: One junction end disagrees with the germline gene, perhaps due to a read error. V is TRBV18 and J is TRBJ1-1, with D perhaps matching TRBD1 (6 bases). There are 15 residues in the CDR3. CDR1 is KGHSH, CDR2 LQKENI, per germline. DNA for the CDR3: TGTGCCAGCTCACGAAAATCAGGGGCCGGAAGGTCCCTCATCTTT. This gives the protein CASSRKSGAGRSLIF.

This clone was detected once. The CDR3 DNA is TGTGCCAGCAGCTTAGCGATAGGGGGTACTAGCACAGATACGCAGTATTTT. Protein: CASSLAIGGTSTDTQYF. The chain carries TRBV7-9 and TRBJ2-3; a weak D match, TRBD1 (6 bases). The CDR3 sequence is 17 residues long. The V end was cut by 0 bases, the J end by 0 bases, with 13 bases between. Germline V CDR1 and CDR2: SEHNR, FQNEAQ (reference sequence).